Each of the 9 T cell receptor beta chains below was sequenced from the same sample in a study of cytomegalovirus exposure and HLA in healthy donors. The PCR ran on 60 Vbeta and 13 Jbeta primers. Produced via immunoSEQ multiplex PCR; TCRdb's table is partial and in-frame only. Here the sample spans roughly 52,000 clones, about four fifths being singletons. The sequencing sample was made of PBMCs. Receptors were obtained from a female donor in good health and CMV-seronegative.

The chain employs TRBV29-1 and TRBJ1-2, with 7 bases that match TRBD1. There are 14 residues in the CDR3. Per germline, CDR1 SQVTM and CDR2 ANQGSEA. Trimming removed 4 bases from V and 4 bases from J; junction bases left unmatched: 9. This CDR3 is CSVVEGQLTYGYTF. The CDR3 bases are TGCAGCGTTGTAGAGGGACAGTTAACCTATGGCTACACCTTC. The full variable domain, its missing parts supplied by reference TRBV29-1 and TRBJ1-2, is SAVISQKPSRDICQRGTSLTIQCQVDSQVTMMFWYRQQPGQSLTLIATANQGSEATYESGFVIDKFPISRPNLTFSTLTVSNMSPEDSSIYLCSVVEGQLTYGYTFGSGTRLTVV.

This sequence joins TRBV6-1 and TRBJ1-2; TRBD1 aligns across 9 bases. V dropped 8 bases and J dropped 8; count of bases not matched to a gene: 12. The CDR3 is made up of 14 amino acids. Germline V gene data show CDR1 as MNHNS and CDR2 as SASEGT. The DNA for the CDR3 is TGTGCCAGCGGAGGGGGACAGGGCCTAAGAGGCTACACCTTC. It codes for CASGGGQGLRGYTF.

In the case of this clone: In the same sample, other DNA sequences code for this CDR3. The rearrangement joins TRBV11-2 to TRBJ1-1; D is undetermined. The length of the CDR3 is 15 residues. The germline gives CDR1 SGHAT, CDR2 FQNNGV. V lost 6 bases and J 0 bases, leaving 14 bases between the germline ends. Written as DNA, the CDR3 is TGTGCCAGCAGTTTGGCTGGAGGAATGAACACTGAAGCTTTCTTT. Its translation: CASSLAGGMNTEAFF. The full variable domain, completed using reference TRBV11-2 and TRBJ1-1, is EAGVAQSPRYKIIEKRQSVAFWCNPISGHATLYWYQQILGQGPKLLIQFQNNGVVDDSQLPKDRFSAERLKGVDSTLKIQPAKLEDSAVYLCASSLAGGMNTEAFFGQGTRLTVV.

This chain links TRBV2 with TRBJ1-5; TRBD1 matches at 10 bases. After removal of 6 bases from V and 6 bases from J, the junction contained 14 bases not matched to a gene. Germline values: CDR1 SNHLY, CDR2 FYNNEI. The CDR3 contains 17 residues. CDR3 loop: CASREADGTGAVQPQHF. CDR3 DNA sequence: TGTGCCAGCAGAGAGGCCGACGGGACAGGGGCCGTTCAGCCCCAGCATTTT.

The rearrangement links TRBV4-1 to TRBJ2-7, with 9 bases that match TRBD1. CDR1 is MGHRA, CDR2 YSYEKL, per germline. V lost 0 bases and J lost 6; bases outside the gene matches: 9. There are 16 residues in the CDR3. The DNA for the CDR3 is TGCGCCAGCAGCCAAGAAAGCGGGGACAGGGATTGCGAGCAGTACTTC. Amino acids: CASSQESGDRDCEQYF.

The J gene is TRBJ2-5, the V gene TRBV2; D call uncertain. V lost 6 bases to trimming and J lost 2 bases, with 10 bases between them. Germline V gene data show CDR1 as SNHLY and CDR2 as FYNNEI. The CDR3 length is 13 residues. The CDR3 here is CASSVMAQETQYF. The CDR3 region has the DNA TGTGCCAGCAGCGTTATGGCACAAGAGACCCAGTACTTC.

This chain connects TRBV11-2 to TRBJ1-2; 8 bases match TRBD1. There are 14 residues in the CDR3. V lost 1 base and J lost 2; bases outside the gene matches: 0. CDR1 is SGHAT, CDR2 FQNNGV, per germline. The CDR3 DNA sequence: TGTGCCAGCAGCTTAGGGACAGGGAACTATGGCTACACCTTC. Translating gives CASSLGTGNYGYTF.

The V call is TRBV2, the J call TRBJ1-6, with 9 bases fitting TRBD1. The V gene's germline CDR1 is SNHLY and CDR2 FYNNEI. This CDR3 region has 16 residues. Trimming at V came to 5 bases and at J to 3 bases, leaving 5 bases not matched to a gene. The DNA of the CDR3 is TGTGCCAGCAGTCATGGACAGGGGAGCTATAATTCACCCCTCCACTTT. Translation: CASSHGQGSYNSPLHF.

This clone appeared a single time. CDR3 sequence (DNA): TGTGCTAGTGGTTTGGTACTAACTAGCGGGGGCCCAGATACGCAGTATTTT. Translating gives CASGLVLTSGGPDTQYF. V and J are TRBV12-5 and TRBJ2-3; TRBD2 agrees at 11 bases. The CDR3 has 17 amino acids. CDR1 and CDR2 (germline): LGHNT, FRNRAP. Trimming removed 0 bases from V and 4 bases from J; junction bases left unmatched: 6.